The 20 T cell receptor beta chains in this list originate from one sample, sequenced in a study of cytomegalovirus exposure and HLA in healthy donors. Primers included in the PCR were 60 Vbeta and 13 Jbeta primers. Clones were read by immunoSEQ multiplex PCR, and TCRdb kept only the in-frame ones, dropping some. Of 55,000 to 80,000 clones in the sample, roughly four fifths were seen once. The specimen sequenced was PBMCs. All receptors come from a man between 65 and 79 years old in good health and CMV-seronegative.

The chain employs TRBV6-5 and TRBJ1-2; the D is unclear. The CDR3 consists of 15 residues. Germline CDR1 is MNHEY and CDR2 is SVGAGI. V was pared by 0 bases and J by 2 bases, with 10 bases between. The CDR3 here is CASSYSPRTNYGYTF. The DNA for the CDR3 is TGTGCCAGCAGTTACTCGCCCAGAACGAACTATGGCTACACCTTC.

The rearrangement links TRBV4-3 to TRBJ1-2; D may be TRBD1 (5 bases). Germline V gene sequence: CDR1 LGHNA, CDR2 YSLEER. CDR3 length: 17 residues. V was trimmed by 0 bases and J by 5 bases, leaving 19 bases between them. This CDR3 reads CASSQDREGRTVYGYTF. The DNA of the CDR3 is TGCGCCAGCAGCCAAGATCGGGAGGGGAGGACGGTGTATGGCTACACCTTC.

CDR3 amino acids: CAWQGQIDSPLHF. DNA of the CDR3: TGTGCCTGGCAGGGACAGATCGATTCACCCCTCCACTTT. The chain couples TRBV30 to TRBJ1-6, with 7 bases lining up with TRBD1. Germline lookup yields CDR1 GTSNPN and CDR2 SVGIG (reference sequence). The CDR3 runs 13 residues. The trim removed 5 bases at V and 8 bases at J, leaving 6 bases unmatched.

The chain employs TRBV9 and TRBJ2-1, with a possible D match to TRBD2 (6 bases). Trimming took 3 bases from V and 9 from J, leaving 10 bases between them. The germline CDR1 and CDR2 sequences are SGDLS and YYNGEE. CDR3 size: 12 residues. CDR3 residues: CASSGTSREQFF. CDR3 DNA: TGTGCCAGCAGCGGAACTAGCCGTGAGCAGTTCTTC.

CDR3 region: CASSLSRLTNYGYTF. Here the CDR3 DNA reads TGTGCCAGCTCACTTTCGAGACTGACTAACTATGGCTACACCTTC. The chain uses TRBV18 and TRBJ1-2; unclear D gene. Germline CDR1 reads KGHSH; CDR2 reads LQKENI. Trimming removed 4 bases at V and 0 bases at J, with 12 bases between. The length of the CDR3 is 15 residues. Full variable domain (rest looked up from reference TRBV18 and TRBJ1-2): NAGVMQNPRHLVRRRGQEARLRCSPMKGHSHVYWYRQLPEEGLKFMVYLQKENIIDESGMPKERFSAEFPKEGPSILRIQQVVRGDSAAYFCASSLSRLTNYGYTFGSGTRLTVV.

The chain couples TRBV18 to TRBJ2-7; 10 nucleotides agree with TRBD2. Trimming took 3 bases from V and 6 from J; bases not matched to a gene: 23. CDR1 is KGHSH, CDR2 LQKENI, per germline. The CDR3 has 20 residues. The CDR3 region is CASSPTPSGLAIYQPREQYF. The CDR3 region has the DNA TGTGCCAGCTCACCTACCCCCTCGGGACTAGCGATTTACCAACCTCGCGAGCAGTACTTC.

A word on this clone: In the same sample, other DNA sequences code for this CDR3. The chain has TRBV5-4 and TRBJ1-3, with 7 nucleotides matching TRBD1. Germline assignment: CDR1 SGHNT and CDR2 YYREEE (reference sequence). The CDR3 is made up of 14 amino acids. J was trimmed by 2 bases and V by 1 base; bases with no gene match: 0. The DNA of the CDR3 is TGTGCCAGCAGCTTGCAGGGGGCTGGAAACACCATATATTTT. This encodes CASSLQGAGNTIYF.

The CDR3, as DNA: TGTGCCAGCAGTAGAGACAGGGCCGCAGGCTCCTATAATTCACCCCTCCACTTT. The encoded protein is CASSRDRAAGSYNSPLHF. The chain links TRBV28 to TRBJ1-6, with TRBD1 identical over 7 bases. The V gene's germline CDR1 is MDHEN and CDR2 SYDVKM. This CDR3 spans 18 amino acids. V lost 5 bases and J lost 0; bases outside the gene matches: 10.

The rearrangement uses TRBV7-6 and TRBJ2-5, with TRBD2 as a possible D gene (7 bases). The CDR3 runs to 14 residues. Germline values: CDR1 SGHVS, CDR2 FNYEAQ. The V gene lost 0 bases and the J gene lost 5 bases, with 10 bases spanning the gap. This CDR3 reads CASSLAGGPETQYF. In DNA, the CDR3 is TGTGCCAGCAGCTTAGCGGGGGGGCCGGAGACCCAGTACTTC.

This rearrangement joins TRBV7-2 to TRBJ2-3, with D possibly TRBD2 on 7 matching bases. Trimming stripped 4 bases from V and 0 bases from J, with 14 bases between. The CDR3 runs 16 residues. The germline V gene has CDR1 SGHTA and CDR2 FQGNSA. For the CDR3, the DNA is TGTGCCAGCAGCTCAGGGGCGGGAGCTAGCACAGATACGCAGTATTTT. Its protein product is CASSSGAGASTDTQYF.

The V call is TRBV18, the J call TRBJ2-6; TRBD2 matches 7 bases. The CDR3 runs to 19 residues. CDR1 KGHSH and CDR2 LQKENI come from the germline V gene. J lost 1 base, V lost 4 bases, and 13 bases had no gene match. Here the CDR3 reads CASSLRALGGTSGANVLTF. CDR3 in DNA: TGTGCCAGCTCACTCCGAGCTCTCGGGGGGACGTCTGGGGCCAACGTCCTGACTTTC.

This clone occurred a few times. V and J are TRBV9 and TRBJ1-5, with 8 bases identical to TRBD1. Per the germline V gene, CDR1 is SGDLS and CDR2 is YYNGEE. The CDR3 spans 15 residues. V trimming: 2 bases; J trimming: 3 bases; junction bases outside the gene matches: 4. The CDR3 sequence is CASSVGQGDNQPQHF. The CDR3 DNA reads TGTGCCAGCAGCGTCGGACAGGGCGACAATCAGCCCCAGCATTTT.

The chain employs TRBV19 and TRBJ1-5; weak D call: TRBD1 (6 bases). This CDR3 comprises 11 residues. Per the germline V gene, CDR1 is LNHDA and CDR2 is SQIVND (reference sequence). Trimming cost V 7 bases and J 10 bases, with 11 bases left between them. CDR3 amino acids: CASTRGGPQHF. As DNA, the CDR3 is TGTGCCAGTACCAGAGGGGGACCCCAGCATTTT.

The rearrangement joins TRBV11-2 to TRBJ2-3; 10 nucleotides match TRBD2. Germline values: CDR1 SGHAT, CDR2 FQNNGV. The CDR3 length is 12 residues. V trimming: 5 bases; J trimming: 13 bases; junction bases outside the gene matches: 6. CDR3 sequence: CASSVISGRKYF. The DNA of the CDR3 is TGTGCCAGCAGCGTAATTAGCGGGAGGAAGTATTTT.

The chain's CDR3 is CASTRDRVPSYEQYF. Here the CDR3 DNA reads TGTGCCAGCACCCGAGACAGGGTACCTTCCTACGAGCAGTACTTC. The chain joins TRBV6-6 to TRBJ2-7; TRBD1 matches 7 bases. V trimming: 7 bases; J trimming: 1 base; junction bases outside the gene matches: 10. Germline loops: CDR1 MNHNY, CDR2 SVGAGI (reference sequence). The CDR3 loop spans 15 amino acids.

The rearrangement joins TRBV21-1 to TRBJ1-2; TRBD1, as called in the table, went unchecked against the DNA. TRBV21-1 is tagged as a pseudogene. CDR3 length: 15 amino acids. The CDR3 here is CASSKGTGVGDGYTF. CDR3 DNA: TGTGCCAGCAGCAAAGGGACAGGGGTGGGGGATGGCTACACCTTC.

The chain recombines TRBV7-2 with TRBJ2-3; no firm D call. V was pared by 1 base and J by 4 bases, with 6 bases between. The germline CDR1 and CDR2 sequences are SGHTA and FQGNSA. The CDR3 loop spans 13 amino acids. The CDR3 nucleotides read TGTGCCAGCAGCTTAGGATTAGCAGATACGCAGTATTTT. Its translation: CASSLGLADTQYF.

The chain carries TRBV19 and TRBJ1-5; D is perhaps TRBD1 (5 bases). This CDR3 is built from 13 residues. Trimming removed 4 bases at V and 2 bases at J, with 6 bases between. The germline V gene has CDR1 LNHDA and CDR2 SQIVND (reference sequence). This CDR3 is CASSTRGNQPQHF. Here the CDR3 DNA reads TGTGCCAGTAGTACCAGGGGCAATCAGCCCCAGCATTTT.

The gene calls are TRBV7-9 and TRBJ1-2; the D is unclear. Trimming left V 3 bases short and J 4 bases short, with 9 bases between. The germline V gene encodes CDR1 SEHNR and CDR2 FQNEAQ (reference sequence). CDR3 length equals 13 residues. The CDR3 region is CASSLGPSYGYTF. CDR3 DNA sequence: TGTGCCAGCAGCTTGGGCCCTTCCTATGGCTACACCTTC.

The V call is TRBV6-5, the J call TRBJ1-1; D might be TRBD1 (6 bases). Deletions cut 7 bases from V and 4 bases from J, with 13 bases between. The CDR3 is 13 residues long. Germline V gene sequence: CDR1 MNHEY, CDR2 SVGAGI. The CDR3 DNA is TGTGCCAGCACTAAGGGAGGGGGCACTGAAGCTTTCTTT. It encodes CASTKGGGTEAFF.